This T cell receptor (beta chain) was sequenced for a study of human T cells and chemical hapten exposure (dated by TCRdb to the early 2020s). For the study in its entirety: For sensitization, 2% DPC in acetone was applied to a 2 cm by 2 cm area of upper inner arm skin. Weekly therapeutic DPC doses were additionally applied to the scalp of patients throughout the roughly 25-week study period. Patch testing on the upper back used Finn chambers containing 0.01% DPC, with scoring done after 6 days according to International Contact Dermatitis Research Group standards. The patient cohort, mostly female, included alopecia areata with under or over 50% scalp involvement, alopecia totalis and alopecia universalis. The libraries were sequenced as a pool, and the TCR yield per sample differed mostly because of small variations in library volumes within the pool. The study tracked peripheral blood TCR repertoire changes in vivo during primary and secondary sensitization to the hapten diphenylcyclopropenone (DPC) in alopecia patients. Patient blood was sampled pre-sensitization (week 0) and at 2, 6 and about 24 weeks after DPC sensitization. For TCR sequencing, blood came from about 29 alopecia patients at anywhere from one to four time points (pre-sensitization, 2, 6 and 24 weeks). The study at large found these results: Patch test score correlated positively with the number of PT1 expanded TCRs, reaching significance at thresholds 8, 16 and 32 but not at 4. After repeated subsampling, the strength of the expansion versus patch-test correlation and the threshold at which it became significant changed. Significantly more large CDR3 similarity clusters were formed by expanded TCRs than by pre-sensitization or healthy control sets, consistent with antigen-driven responses. Because all patients had alopecia, a presumed autoimmune disease, the immune response of the patients might differ from that of healthy individuals. The number of TCRs above 1 in 1000 frequency did not change with DPC sensitization; there was no evidence of global repertoire structure alterations.

V gives up 0 bases and J gives up 5 bases, and the segment between their germline ends measures 7 bases. The CDR3 goes from the cysteine to the phenylalanine over 13 residues. This entry keeps only the CDR3 DNA: 39 bases, framed from base 1. CDR1 MNHEY and CDR2 SVGAGI were looked up in the germline V gene. Notes on this clonotype: Its cognate antigen has yet to be identified. Base qualities are missing; no much larger clone stands one base away.

The time point label here, explained by the study, means: patch test 1, 2 weeks after DPC sensitization. The sample's treatment or condition, from its label and the paper: therapeutic diphenylcyclopropenone sensitization with weekly scalp DPC. At every patch-test visit, the blood draw took place before the patch test was put on. Eligible patients were aged 18 to 70, diagnosed with alopecia, deemed suitable for DPC therapy, and excluded if pregnant. Total RNA was extracted from unfractionated whole blood that had been collected in Tempus Blood RNA tubes. The protocol used for the library was RACE. Sequencing was carried out with a NextSeq 500. During library preparation, unique molecular identifiers were attached to individual cDNA molecules so that TCRs could be counted in a quantitative, reproducible way. From each blood RNA sample, both TCR alpha and TCR beta chains were sequenced. As for the authors' bioinformatics: The median number of TCRs per sample was 95,638, ranging from about 23,224 to 700,000. V, J and CDR3 annotation of the TCR reads was performed with the Decombinator software suite. Every sample was subsampled to the same number of TCRs (28,000) for the PS versus PT1 abundance plots. Expanded TCRs were defined as absent before sensitization and observed at least eight times at the 2-week time point. TCRdb took the public reads, trimmed them with fastp at Q25, ran MiXCR for clone calling and kept in-frame beta chains. Rows matching on CDR3 protein sequence are summarized as one entry with the most common DNA and genes. The V and J calls here are based on TCRdb, not the publication. For this sample the table gives about 380,000 distinct CDR3 sequences, of which around 4.8% were detected only once. Of the sample, approximately 2.5% falls within the top ten clones.

The source material was whole blood, sampled in connection with sensitization to the hapten diphenylcyclopropenone (DPC). The V gene is TRBV6-5 and the J gene is TRBJ1-2, with the D segment identity uncertain. This sequence originates from a woman in her forties or fifties with alopecia areata. Some clones in this sample may be carry-over from other donors' samples. The nucleotide sequence reads as follows: TGTGCCAGCAGTTACTCCTTGACGTATGGCTACACCTTC. This encodes CASSYSLTYGYTF.